This T cell receptor beta chain was obtained from a study of response to subunit inactivated influenza vaccine. TCRdb itself ran the RT-PCR reads through MiXCR, one entry per CDR3 protein. The table shows roughly 700,000 distinct CDR3 sequences, with 15% to 18% occurring only once. Study outcomes and limitations: Every seasonal influenza vaccination brings in few new T cells, the authors suggested.

This CDR3 region has 12 residues. CDR1 SEHNR and CDR2 FQNEAQ come from the germline V gene (reference sequence). This clonotype was detected only a few times. Its antigen is undetermined. One end of the junction fails to match germline, which may point to a read error. The receptor comes from a man over 45 who received an inactivated influenza vaccine. Sequencing used PBMCs from blood, obtained roughly 12 days after vaccination. The chain recombines TRBV7-9 with TRBJ2-1; D gene unclear. The CDR3 is CASSYPRFGLVF. The CDR3 DNA sequence: TGTGCCAGCAGCTACCCTAGGTTTGGGTTGGTCTTC.